This T cell receptor beta chain appears in the sequencing data of a study of read filtering for tumor transcriptome and immune sequencing (TCRdb year 2020). Describing the broader study: The cohort had under 20 male and 14 female patients with a mean age of roughly 66 years, ranging from roughly 45 to 90. After DNase treatment, whole-transcriptome libraries were prepared using the TruSeq RNA Access Library Prep Kit. Under revised international staging, about 8 patients fell into R-ISS I, about 17 into R-ISS II and more than five into R-ISS III. One of the main goals was to work out a read-filtering strategy for immune repertoire data, in particular whether clonotypes backed by only a single read should be removed. Using the same bone marrow samples, the study ran both targeted immune repertoire sequencing and bulk whole-transcriptome sequencing and then compared the TCR repertoires from each method. Per sample, about 4 to 11 million TCR-region mapped reads were obtained with IR-seq, compared with only about 80 to 1,400 with RNA-seq.

About this clonotype: It lacks a known antigen. One end of the junction varies from germline; a read error may be responsible.

Each patient had bone marrow sampled at the time of active disease. Ficoll-Hypaque density gradient centrifugation was used to isolate bone marrow mononuclear cells. To remove myeloma plasma cells, the cells were labeled with CD138 magnetic microbeads on a MACS separator, and CD138-negative cells were then collected by negative selection. Purity of the isolated cells was checked by flow cytometry on an Attune NxT using CD138 antibodies. Total RNA was extracted with TRIzol reagent and quantified with a NanoDrop spectrophotometer. Paired RNA-seq and IR-seq were performed on each patient's CD138-negative bone marrow sample. The CDR3 numbers 15 residues from cysteine through phenylalanine. The kept DNA is CDR3 alone, 45 bases in frame from the first base. In the germline V gene, CDR1 corresponds to SGHAT and CDR2 to FQNNGV. Overall study results and their limits: Clonotypes were captured by IR-seq at much higher depth and more reliably than by RNA-seq, and smaller IR-seq throughput was sufficient for identification of most shared clonotypes. Removing single-read clonotypes increased the correlation between IR-seq and RNA-seq shared clonotype proportions. In IR-seq, single-read clonotypes were approximately 81% of clonotypes but 3% to 4.5% of total reads; in RNA-seq they were 74.6% of clonotypes and approximately 40% of reads. Rather than purified T cells, the sorted CD138-negative fraction was a mixed bone marrow immune population.

TCR libraries were constructed from roughly 400 ng RNA using the Immunoverse kit, and molecular barcoded adaptors covering alpha/delta and beta/gamma chains were employed. TCR library preparation used the same RNA that went into transcriptome sequencing. An Illumina HiSeq 4000 with 2 x 150 cycles was used to sequence the TCR libraries. As for the original processing: Using MiXCR, which included quality filtering and error correction, TCR reads were aligned to human V, D, J and C references and then assembled into CDR3 clonotypes. The tcR package in R was used for analysis of clonotype counts and gene usage diversity. For inspection of raw mapping reads, RNA-seq reads were mapped by STAR aligner version 2.5.3a onto GRCh37 of the human genome. To test the effect of sequencing depth on detected clonotypes, IR-seq fastq files were randomly downsampled using Seqtk 1.3. In TCRdb, the public reads were trimmed at Q25 with fastp and aligned with MiXCR, with productive beta chains retained. Identical CDR3 proteins give one entry, which carries the most common genes and DNA. In this record, the V and J calls reflect TCRdb's handling and not the investigators' own analysis. The sample contains tens of thousands of distinct CDR3 sequences, approximately 14% of them found a single time. The ten most abundant clones make up 45% of the sample.

Material for sequencing was a population of CD138-negative cells sorted from bone marrow. The sample's cell subset or site label is to be understood as: bone marrow mononuclear cells depleted of CD138+ plasma/myeloma cells by negative magnetic selection. The V and J genes are TRBV11-2 and TRBJ2-7, with 8 bases aligning to TRBD1. The clonotype was recovered from a donor aged 40 or over with multiple myeloma. The CDR3 region: CASSLKGQEVYEQYF. The sequence in DNA is TGTGCCAGCAGCCTGAAGGGACAGGAAGTGTACGAGCAGTATTTC.